This T cell receptor (beta chain) was captured by sequencing in a study of T cells after yellow fever vaccination. Study-wide points: Secondary responses were weaker yet peaked faster, day 5 versus 15. Primary-vaccination clones mostly resurfaced post-booster (roughly 97% CD4, just under 90% CD8).

UMIs and a universal primer site were added when TCR cDNA was made by 5'RACE template switching. TCRdb recomputed calls from the 5' RACE reads with MiXCR, one row per CDR3 protein. The data contain a few hundred thousand distinct CDR3 sequences, roughly 9% of them singletons. The germline V gene encodes CDR1 SGHRS and CDR2 YFSETQ. V was pared by 0 bases and J by 2 bases, with 1 base of the junction left unmatched. CDR3 length: 15 amino acids. This clonotype was observed many times. Its target is unknown. The V gene is TRBV5-1, the J gene TRBJ2-5; 10 bases line up with TRBD2. This receptor was taken from a man between 18 and 29 years old who received the YFV17D yellow fever vaccine. The starting material was CD4+ T cells sorted from PBMCs, obtained 5 days after the yellow fever booster vaccination. The CDR3 is CASSLVAGGQETQYF. In DNA, the CDR3 is TGCGCCAGCAGCTTGGTAGCGGGGGGACAAGAGACCCAGTACTTC.